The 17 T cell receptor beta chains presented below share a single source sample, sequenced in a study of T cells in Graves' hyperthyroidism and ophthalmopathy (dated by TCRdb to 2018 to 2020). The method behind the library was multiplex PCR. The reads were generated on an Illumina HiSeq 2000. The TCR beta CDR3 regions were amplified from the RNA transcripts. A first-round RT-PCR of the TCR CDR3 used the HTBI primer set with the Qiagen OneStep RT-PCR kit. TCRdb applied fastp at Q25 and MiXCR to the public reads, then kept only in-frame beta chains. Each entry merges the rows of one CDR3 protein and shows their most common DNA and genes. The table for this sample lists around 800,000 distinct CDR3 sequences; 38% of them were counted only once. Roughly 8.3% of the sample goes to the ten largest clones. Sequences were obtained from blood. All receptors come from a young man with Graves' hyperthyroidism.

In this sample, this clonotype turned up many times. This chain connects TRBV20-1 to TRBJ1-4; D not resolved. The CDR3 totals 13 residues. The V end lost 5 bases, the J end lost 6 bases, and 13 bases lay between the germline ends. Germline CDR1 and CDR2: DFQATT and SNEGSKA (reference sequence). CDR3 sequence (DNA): TGCAGTGCTCCTCGTCGGGCAGATGAAAAACTGTTTTTT. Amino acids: CSAPRRADEKLFF.

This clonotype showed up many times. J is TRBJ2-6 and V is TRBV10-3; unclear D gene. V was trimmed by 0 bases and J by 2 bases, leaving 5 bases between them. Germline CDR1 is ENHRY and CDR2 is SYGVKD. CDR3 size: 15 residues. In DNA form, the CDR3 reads TGTGCCATCAGTGAGTCGGCAGCTGGGGCCAACGTCCTGACTTTC. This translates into CAISESAAGANVLTF.

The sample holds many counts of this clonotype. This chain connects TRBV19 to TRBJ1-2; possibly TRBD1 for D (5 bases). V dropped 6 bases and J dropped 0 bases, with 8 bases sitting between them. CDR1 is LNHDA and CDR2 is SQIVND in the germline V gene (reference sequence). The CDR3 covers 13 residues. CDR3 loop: CASSRQSNYGYTF. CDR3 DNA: TGTGCCAGTAGCAGACAGTCTAACTATGGCTACACCTTC.

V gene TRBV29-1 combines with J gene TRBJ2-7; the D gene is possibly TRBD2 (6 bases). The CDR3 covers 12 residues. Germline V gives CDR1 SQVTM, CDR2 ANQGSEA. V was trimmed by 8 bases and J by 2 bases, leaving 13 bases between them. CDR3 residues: CSLPGGTYEQYF. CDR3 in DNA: TGCAGCCTGCCAGGCGGGACCTACGAGCAGTACTTC.

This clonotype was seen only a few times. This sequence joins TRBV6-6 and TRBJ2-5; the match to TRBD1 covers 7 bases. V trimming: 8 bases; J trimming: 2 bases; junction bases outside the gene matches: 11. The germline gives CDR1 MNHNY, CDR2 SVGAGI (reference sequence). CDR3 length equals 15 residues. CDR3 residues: CASSPTDRVQETQYF. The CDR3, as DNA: TGTGCCAGCTCGCCTACAGACAGGGTGCAAGAGACCCAGTACTTC.

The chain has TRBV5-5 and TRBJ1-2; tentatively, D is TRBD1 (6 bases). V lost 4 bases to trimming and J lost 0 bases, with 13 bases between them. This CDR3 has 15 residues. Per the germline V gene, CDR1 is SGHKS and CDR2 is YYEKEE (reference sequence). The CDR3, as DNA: TGTGCCAGCAGCCTGAGGGGGAAACCTAACTATGGCTACACCTTC. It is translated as CASSLRGKPNYGYTF. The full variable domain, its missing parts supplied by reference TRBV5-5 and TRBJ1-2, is DAGVTQSPTHLIKTRGQQVTLRCSPISGHKSVSWYQQVLGQGPQFIFQYYEKEERGRGNFPDRFSARQFPNYSSELNVNALLLGDSALYLCASSLRGKPNYGYTFGSGTRLTVV.

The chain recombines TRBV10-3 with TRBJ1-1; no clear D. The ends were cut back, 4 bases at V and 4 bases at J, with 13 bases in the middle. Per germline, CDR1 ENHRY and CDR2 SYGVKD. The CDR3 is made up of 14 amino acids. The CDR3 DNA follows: TGTGCCATCAGTGGGTCGAGCGGGAGCACTGAAGCTTTCTTT. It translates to CAISGSSGSTEAFF.

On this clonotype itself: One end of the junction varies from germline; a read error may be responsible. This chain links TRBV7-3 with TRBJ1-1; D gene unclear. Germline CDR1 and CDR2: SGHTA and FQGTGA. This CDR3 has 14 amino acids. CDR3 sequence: CASSRAPLNTEAFF. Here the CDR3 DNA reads TGCGCCAGCAGCCGGGCTCCCCTAAACACTGAAGCTTTCTTT. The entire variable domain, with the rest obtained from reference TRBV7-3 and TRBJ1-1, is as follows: GAGVSQTPSNKVTEKGKYVELRCDPISGHTALYWYRQSLGQGPEFLIYFQGTGAADDSGLPNDRFFAVRPEGSVSTLKIQRTERGDSAVYLCASSRAPLNTEAFFGQGTRLTVV.

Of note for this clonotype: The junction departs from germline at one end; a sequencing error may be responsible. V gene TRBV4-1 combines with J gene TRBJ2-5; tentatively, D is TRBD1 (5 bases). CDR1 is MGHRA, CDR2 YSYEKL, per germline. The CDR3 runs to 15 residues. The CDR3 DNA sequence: TGTGCCAGCAGCCAAGGGGCCGAGGTTTCAGAGACCCAGTACTTC. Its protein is CASSQGAEVSETQYF.

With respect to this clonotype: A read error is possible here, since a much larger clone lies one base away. In nucleotides, the CDR3 is TGCAGTGCTAGAGAAATACAGGGGGCTTTCTTT. As protein: CSAREIQGAFF. The rearrangement joins TRBV20-1 to TRBJ1-1, with 7 bases that match TRBD1. The CDR3 contains 11 residues. The V gene's germline CDR1 is DFQATT and CDR2 SNEGSKA (reference sequence). V shed 0 bases and J 11 bases; nucleotides not matched to a gene: 3.

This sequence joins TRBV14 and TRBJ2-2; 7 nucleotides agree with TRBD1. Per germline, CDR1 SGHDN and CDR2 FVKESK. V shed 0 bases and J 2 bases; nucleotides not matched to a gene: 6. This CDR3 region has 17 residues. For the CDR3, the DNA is TGTGCCAGCAGCCAAGATTGGAGACAGGGCAACACCGGGGAGCTGTTTTTT. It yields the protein CASSQDWRQGNTGELFF. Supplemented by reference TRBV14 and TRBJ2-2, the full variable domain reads EAGVTQFPSHSVIEKGQTVTLRCDPISGHDNLYWYRRVMGKEIKFLLHFVKESKQDESGMPNNRFLAERTGGTYSTLKVQPAELEDSGVYFCASSQDWRQGNTGELFFGEGSRLTVL.

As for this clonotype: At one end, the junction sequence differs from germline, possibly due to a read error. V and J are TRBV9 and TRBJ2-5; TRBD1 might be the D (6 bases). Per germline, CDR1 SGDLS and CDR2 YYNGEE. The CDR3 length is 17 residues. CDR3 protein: CASSQGWGPGVQVTQYF. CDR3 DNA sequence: TGTGCCAGCAGCCAAGGATGGGGGCCAGGGGTCCAAGTGACCCAGTACTTC.

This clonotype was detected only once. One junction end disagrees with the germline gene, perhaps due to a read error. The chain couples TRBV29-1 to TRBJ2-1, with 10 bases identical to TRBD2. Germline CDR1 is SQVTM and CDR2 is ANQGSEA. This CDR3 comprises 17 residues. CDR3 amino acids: CSAEGPLSGRAYNEQFF. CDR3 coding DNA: TGCAGCGCTGAAGGCCCCCTAAGCGGGAGGGCCTACAATGAGCAGTTCTTC.

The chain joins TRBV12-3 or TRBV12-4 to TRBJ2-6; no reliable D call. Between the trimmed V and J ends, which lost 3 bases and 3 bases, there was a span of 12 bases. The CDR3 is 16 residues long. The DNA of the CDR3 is TGTGCCAGCAGTTTCAGTAGGGTATTTGGGGCCAACGTCCTGACTTTC. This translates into CASSFSRVFGANVLTF.

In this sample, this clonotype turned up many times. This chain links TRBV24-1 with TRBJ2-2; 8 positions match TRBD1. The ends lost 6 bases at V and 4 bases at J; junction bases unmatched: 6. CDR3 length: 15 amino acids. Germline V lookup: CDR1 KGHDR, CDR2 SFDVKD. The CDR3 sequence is CATSPGGRSTGELFF. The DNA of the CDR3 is TGTGCCACCAGTCCAGGGGGCCGTTCCACCGGGGAGCTGTTTTTT.

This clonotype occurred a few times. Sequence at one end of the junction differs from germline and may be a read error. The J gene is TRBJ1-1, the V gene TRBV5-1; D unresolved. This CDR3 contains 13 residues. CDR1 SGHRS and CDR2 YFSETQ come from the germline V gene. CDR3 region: CASSLQVRTEAFF. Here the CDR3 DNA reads TGTGCCAGCAGCTTGCAGGTCCGAACTGAAGCTTTCTTT.

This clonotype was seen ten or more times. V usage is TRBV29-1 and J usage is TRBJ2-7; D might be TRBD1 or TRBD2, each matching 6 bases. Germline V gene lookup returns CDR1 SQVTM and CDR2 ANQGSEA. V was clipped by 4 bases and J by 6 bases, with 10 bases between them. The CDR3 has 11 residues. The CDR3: CSVVRGGEQYF. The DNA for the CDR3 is TGCAGCGTTGTCAGGGGAGGCGAGCAGTACTTC.